The 20 T cell receptor beta chains given below trace back to one sample, sequenced in a study of technical replicates of blood from a few donors. Assay: immunoSEQ multiplex PCR; the TCRdb copy retains only in-frame clones and omits some. The data show tens of thousands of clones, 90% seen once. Sequenced input: PBMCs. Receptors originate from a human donor in good health. Some clones in this sample may be carry-over from other donors' samples.

V is TRBV4-2 and J is TRBJ2-2, with D possibly TRBD1 on 6 matching bases. The CDR3 extends over 18 amino acids. Germline V gene lookup returns CDR1 LGHNA and CDR2 YNFKEQ. The V and J ends lost 0 bases and 0 bases respectively, with 14 bases between them. CDR3 loop: CASSQDLFRTANTGELFF. The CDR3, as DNA: TGTGCCAGCAGCCAAGACCTCTTTAGGACAGCGAACACCGGGGAGCTGTTTTTT.

Here the CDR3 DNA reads TGTGCCAGCAGTCCAGGACAGGGGTTCCACGAGCAGTACTTC. As protein: CASSPGQGFHEQYF. The chain is built from TRBV27 and TRBJ2-7; the match to TRBD1 covers 9 bases. The CDR3 length is 14 residues. The V and J ends lost 5 bases and 5 bases, in that order; junction bases with no gene match: 7. Germline CDR1 reads MNHEY; CDR2 reads SMNVEV (reference sequence).

The count of this clone is one. One junction end disagrees with the germline gene, perhaps due to a read error. CDR3 sequence: CASSQDITGNYEQYF. CDR3 nucleotide sequence: TGCGCCAGCAGCCAAGATATTACGGGAAACTACGAGCAGTACTTC. The V and J genes are TRBV7-2 and TRBJ2-7, with D maybe TRBD2 (5 bases). CDR3 length equals 15 residues. Germline V CDR1 and CDR2: SGHTA, FQGNSA.

The chain carries TRBV23-1 and TRBJ2-1, with 7 bases that match TRBD2. TRBV23-1 is given ORF status, its function remaining uncertain. The J segment lost 10 bases and the V segment lost 8 bases, leaving 11 bases of the junction unmatched. CDR3 length: 13 amino acids. This CDR3 reads CASGNEAGPEQFF. In DNA form, the CDR3 reads TGCGCCAGCGGAAACGAAGCGGGACCAGAGCAGTTCTTC.

This clone was found once. CDR3 coding DNA: TGTGCCAGTAGCTACATACAGGGGGCAAGGCCCTACAATGAGCAGTTCTTC. Amino acids: CASSYIQGARPYNEQFF. The chain couples TRBV19 to TRBJ2-1; 9 nucleotides line up with TRBD1. The CDR3 has 17 amino acids. Trimming removed 6 bases from V and 2 bases from J; junction bases left unmatched: 11. The germline V gene has CDR1 LNHDA and CDR2 SQIVND (reference sequence).

The J gene is TRBJ2-1, the V gene TRBV29-1; D remains unclear. CDR1 is SQVTM and CDR2 is ANQGSEA in the germline V gene. The CDR3 covers 14 residues. Deletions cut 4 bases from V and 0 bases from J, with 10 bases between. The CDR3 DNA follows: TGCAGCGTTGGAGGAACGAGCTCCTACAATGAGCAGTTCTTC. Protein: CSVGGTSSYNEQFF.

The chain is built from TRBV19 and TRBJ2-1, with 10 nucleotides matching TRBD2. The junction had 11 bases not matched to a gene; V was cut back by 4 bases and J by 2 bases. Germline V gene sequence: CDR1 LNHDA, CDR2 SQIVND (reference sequence). CDR3 size: 18 residues. CDR3 protein: CASSRVAGAGGPYNEQFF. CDR3 DNA sequence: TGTGCCAGTAGTAGGGTGGCGGGAGCGGGAGGGCCCTACAATGAGCAGTTCTTC.

This rearrangement joins TRBV9 to TRBJ2-5, with 7 nucleotides matching TRBD2. The CDR3 is made up of 16 amino acids. After removal of 0 bases from V and 2 bases from J, the junction contained 7 bases not matched to a gene. CDR1 and CDR2 from the germline V gene are SGDLS and YYNGEE. Here the CDR3 DNA reads TGTGCCAGCAGCGTAGAGGGTCTAGCGGAACAAGAGACCCAGTACTTC. As protein: CASSVEGLAEQETQYF. Combining the CDR3 with reference TRBV9 and TRBJ2-5 gives the whole variable domain DSGVTQTPKHLITATGQRVTLRCSPRSGDLSVYWYQQSLDQGLQFLIQYYNGEERAKGNILERFSAQQFPDLHSELNLSSLELGDSALYFCASSVEGLAEQETQYFGPGTRLLVL.

J is TRBJ1-5 and V is TRBV27; D not resolved. The CDR3 spans 14 residues. V was cut by 3 bases and J by 7 bases, with 13 bases left in between. From germline, CDR1 is MNHEY and CDR2 SMNVEV (reference sequence). CDR3: CASSFLGADQPQHF. In DNA, the CDR3 is TGTGCCAGCAGTTTCTTGGGAGCCGACCAGCCCCAGCATTTT.

The CDR3 region has the DNA TGTGCCAGTACGGACACCCTTAATTCACCCCTCCACTTT. This gives the protein CASTDTLNSPLHF. V is TRBV19 and J is TRBJ1-6; a weak D match, TRBD1 (5 bases). From germline, CDR1 is LNHDA and CDR2 SQIVND (reference sequence). Trimming shortened V by 7 bases and J by 6 bases, and 10 bases separated the two germline ends. CDR3 length: 13 residues.

This clone appeared a single time. The chain joins TRBV5-1 to TRBJ1-4; D is unclear. Trimming shortened V by 4 bases and J by 8 bases, and 15 bases separated the two germline ends. The CDR3 is made up of 14 amino acids. Germline CDR1 reads SGHRS; CDR2 reads YFSETQ. The CDR3 loop reads CASSVAGVDEKLFF. DNA of the CDR3: TGCGCCAGCAGCGTTGCCGGGGTAGACGAAAAACTGTTTTTT.

The J gene is TRBJ2-1, the V gene TRBV15; D unresolved. V was cut by 0 bases and J by 9 bases, with 18 bases left in between. Germline loops: CDR1 LNHNV, CDR2 YYDKDF (reference sequence). This CDR3 is 16 amino acids long. CDR3 DNA sequence: TGTGCCACCAGCAGAGAGGCCGGCCGGAGACGCGGTGAGCAGTTCTTC. This gives the protein CATSREAGRRRGEQFF.

This clone occurred a few times. This chain uses TRBV18 with TRBJ1-3; 7 bases fit TRBD1. Trimming took 3 bases from V and 3 from J; bases not matched to a gene: 5. The germline V gene has CDR1 KGHSH and CDR2 LQKENI. The CDR3 runs 15 residues. DNA for the CDR3: TGTGCCAGCTCACCGGGACAGCCGATTGGAAACACCATATATTTT. It translates to CASSPGQPIGNTIYF.

The gene calls are TRBV19 and TRBJ2-7; D may be TRBD1 (7 bases). The CDR3 runs 14 residues. Germline values: CDR1 LNHDA, CDR2 SQIVND (reference sequence). V was shortened by 4 bases and J by 4 bases, with 14 bases between the two germline ends. CDR3 in amino acids: CASSKEGAVYEQYF. The DNA of the CDR3 is TGTGCCAGTAGTAAGGAGGGGGCGGTTTACGAGCAGTACTTC.

This clone occurred once. The rearrangement joins TRBV5-6 to TRBJ2-1; weak D call: TRBD2 (5 bases). The V end was cut by 0 bases, the J end by 4 bases, with 14 bases between. Germline V gives CDR1 SGHDT, CDR2 YYEEEE. The CDR3 contains 16 residues. CDR3 loop: CASSLEGVVLYNEQFF. CDR3 in DNA: TGTGCCAGCAGCTTGGAGGGAGTGGTCCTATACAATGAGCAGTTCTTC. Filled out from reference TRBV5-6 and TRBJ2-1, the complete variable domain reads DAGVTQSPTHLIKTRGQQVTLRCSPKSGHDTVSWYQQALGQGPQFIFQYYEEEERQRGNFPDRFSGHQFPNYSSELNVNALLLGDSALYLCASSLEGVVLYNEQFFGPGTRLTVL.

V and J are TRBV7-9 and TRBJ1-2; 9 positions agree with TRBD1. Looked up from germline, CDR1 is SEHNR and CDR2 is FQNEAQ (reference sequence). J lost 2 bases, V lost 9 bases, and 13 bases had no gene match. This CDR3 has 16 amino acids. The CDR3 spells CASTGTGQLGNYGYTF. For the CDR3, the DNA is TGTGCCAGTACCGGGACAGGGCAGTTGGGGAACTATGGCTACACCTTC.

The V and J genes are TRBV11-2 and TRBJ1-6, with TRBD1 identical over 8 bases. The CDR3 length is 18 residues. The ends lost 5 bases at V and 6 bases at J; junction bases unmatched: 15. Germline CDR1 reads SGHAT; CDR2 reads FQNNGV. The CDR3 DNA sequence: TGTGCCAGCAGCCATCCCGCCGGGACAGGAACGGGTAATTCACCCCTCCACTTT. It codes for CASSHPAGTGTGNSPLHF.

The V call is TRBV5-1, the J call TRBJ2-3; D is uncertain. Germline assignment: CDR1 SGHRS and CDR2 YFSETQ. Trimming pared 0 bases from V and 5 bases from J, leaving 10 bases between. This CDR3 has 14 residues. CDR3 bases: TGCGCCAGCAGCTTGGAAGGCGGTGGAGATACGCAGTATTTT. Protein sequence: CASSLEGGGDTQYF.

This CDR3 is CASSPQGTNEKLFF. The CDR3 nucleotides are TGTGCCAGCAGCCCGCAGGGGACTAATGAAAAACTGTTTTTT. This chain uses TRBV7-2 with TRBJ1-4; maybe TRBD1 (6 bases). This CDR3 is 14 amino acids long. V lost 5 bases and J 2 bases, leaving 9 bases between the germline ends. Germline CDR1 is SGHTA and CDR2 is FQGNSA.

Only a few counts were recorded for this clone. At the DNA level, this CDR3 is encoded by other sequences in the same sample as well. This chain connects TRBV9 to TRBJ2-2; 8 bases are a match to TRBD1. Unmatched junction bases numbered 3, after V lost 4 bases and J lost 1 base. CDR1 and CDR2 (germline): SGDLS, YYNGEE. CDR3 size: 15 residues. This chain's CDR3 is CASSPGTGNTGELFF. The DNA of the CDR3 is TGTGCCAGCAGCCCAGGGACAGGGAACACCGGGGAGCTGTTTTTT.